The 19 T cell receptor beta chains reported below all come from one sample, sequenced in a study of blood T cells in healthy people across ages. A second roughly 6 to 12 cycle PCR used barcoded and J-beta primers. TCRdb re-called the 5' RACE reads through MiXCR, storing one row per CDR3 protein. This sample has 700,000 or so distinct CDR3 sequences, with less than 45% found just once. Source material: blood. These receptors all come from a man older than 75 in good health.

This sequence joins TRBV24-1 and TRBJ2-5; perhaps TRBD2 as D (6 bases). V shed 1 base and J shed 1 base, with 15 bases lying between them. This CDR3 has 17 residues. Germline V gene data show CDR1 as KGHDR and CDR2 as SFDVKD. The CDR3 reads CATSDLSTAGSQETQYF. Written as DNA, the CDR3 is TGTGCCACCAGTGATTTATCGACGGCGGGATCCCAAGAGACCCAGTACTTC.

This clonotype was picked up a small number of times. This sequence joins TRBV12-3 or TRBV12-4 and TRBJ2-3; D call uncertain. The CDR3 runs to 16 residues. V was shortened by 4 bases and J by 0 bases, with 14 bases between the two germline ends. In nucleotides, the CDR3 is TGTGCCAGCAGTTCGCCCGACCATTCTAGCACAGATACGCAGTATTTT. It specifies CASSSPDHSSTDTQYF.

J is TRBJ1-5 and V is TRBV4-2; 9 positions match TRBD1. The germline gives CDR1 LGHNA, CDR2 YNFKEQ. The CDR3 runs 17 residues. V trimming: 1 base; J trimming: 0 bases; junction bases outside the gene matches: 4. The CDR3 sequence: CASSQVGQGSSNQPQHF. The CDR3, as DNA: TGTGCCAGCAGCCAAGTGGGACAGGGTAGTAGCAATCAGCCCCAGCATTTT.

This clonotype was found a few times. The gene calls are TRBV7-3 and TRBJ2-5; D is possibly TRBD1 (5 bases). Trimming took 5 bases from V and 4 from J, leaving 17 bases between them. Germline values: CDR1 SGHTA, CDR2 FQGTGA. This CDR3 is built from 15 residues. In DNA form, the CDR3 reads TGTGCCAGCAGCCCCAGAGCGACAGCCTCAGAGACCCAGTACTTC. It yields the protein CASSPRATASETQYF.

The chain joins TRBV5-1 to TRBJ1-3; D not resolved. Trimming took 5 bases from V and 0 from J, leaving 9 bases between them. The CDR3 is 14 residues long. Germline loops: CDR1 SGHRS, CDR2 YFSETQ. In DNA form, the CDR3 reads TGCGCCAGCAGGGAACAAGACTCTGGAAACACCATATATTTT. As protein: CASREQDSGNTIYF.

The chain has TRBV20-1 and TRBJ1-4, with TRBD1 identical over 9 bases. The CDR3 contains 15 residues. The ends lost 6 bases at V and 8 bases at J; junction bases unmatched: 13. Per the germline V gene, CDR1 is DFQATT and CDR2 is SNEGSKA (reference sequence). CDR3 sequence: CSAPTNRGRREKLFF. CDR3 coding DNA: TGCAGTGCGCCCACGAACAGGGGGCGCCGAGAAAAACTGTTTTTT.

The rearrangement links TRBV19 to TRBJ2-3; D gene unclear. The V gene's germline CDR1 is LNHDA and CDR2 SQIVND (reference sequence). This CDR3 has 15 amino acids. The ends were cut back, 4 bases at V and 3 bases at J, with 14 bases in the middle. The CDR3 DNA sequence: TGTGCCAGTAGTACTGGCGGCCCCCGGACAGATACGCAGTATTTT. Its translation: CASSTGGPRTDTQYF.

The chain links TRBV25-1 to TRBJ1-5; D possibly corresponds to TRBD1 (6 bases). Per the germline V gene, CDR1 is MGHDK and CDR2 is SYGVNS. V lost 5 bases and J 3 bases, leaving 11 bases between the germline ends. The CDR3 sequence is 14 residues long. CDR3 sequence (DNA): TGTGCCAGCAGTACGAGGGGGGACAATCAGCCCCAGCATTTT. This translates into CASSTRGDNQPQHF.

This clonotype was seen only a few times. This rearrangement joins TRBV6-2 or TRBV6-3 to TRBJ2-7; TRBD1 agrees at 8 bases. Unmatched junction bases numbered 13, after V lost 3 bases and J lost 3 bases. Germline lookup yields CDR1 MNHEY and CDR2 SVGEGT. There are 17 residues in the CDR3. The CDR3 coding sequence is TGTGCCAGCAGTTATAACAGAGGCGGGACAGGAGTCTACGAGCAGTACTTC. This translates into CASSYNRGGTGVYEQYF.

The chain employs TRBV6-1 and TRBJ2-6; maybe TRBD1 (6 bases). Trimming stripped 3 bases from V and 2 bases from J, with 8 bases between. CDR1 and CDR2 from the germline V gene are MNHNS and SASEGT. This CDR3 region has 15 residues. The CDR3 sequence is CASSDRGTGANVLTF. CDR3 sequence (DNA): TGTGCCAGCAGTGATAGGGGGACTGGGGCCAACGTCCTGACTTTC.

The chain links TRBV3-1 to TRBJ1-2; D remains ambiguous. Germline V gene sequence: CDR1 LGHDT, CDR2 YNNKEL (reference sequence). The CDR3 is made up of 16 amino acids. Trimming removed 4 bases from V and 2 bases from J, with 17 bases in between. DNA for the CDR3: TGTGCCAGCAGCCTCGACTCTCCGACGGGAAACTATGGCTACACCTTC. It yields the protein CASSLDSPTGNYGYTF.

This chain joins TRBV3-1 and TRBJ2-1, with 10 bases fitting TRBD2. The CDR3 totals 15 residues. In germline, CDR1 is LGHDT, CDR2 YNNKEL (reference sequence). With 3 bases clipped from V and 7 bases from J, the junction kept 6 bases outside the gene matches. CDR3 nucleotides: TGTGCCAGCAGCCAGACTAGCGGGCAGGGGAATGAGCAGTTCTTC. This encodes CASSQTSGQGNEQFF.

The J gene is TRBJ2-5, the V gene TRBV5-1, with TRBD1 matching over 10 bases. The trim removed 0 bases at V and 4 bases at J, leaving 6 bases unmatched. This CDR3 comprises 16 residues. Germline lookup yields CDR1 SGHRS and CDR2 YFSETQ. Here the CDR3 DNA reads TGCGCCAGCAGCTTGGAGGGACAGGGGTTTTCAGAGACCCAGTACTTC. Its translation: CASSLEGQGFSETQYF.

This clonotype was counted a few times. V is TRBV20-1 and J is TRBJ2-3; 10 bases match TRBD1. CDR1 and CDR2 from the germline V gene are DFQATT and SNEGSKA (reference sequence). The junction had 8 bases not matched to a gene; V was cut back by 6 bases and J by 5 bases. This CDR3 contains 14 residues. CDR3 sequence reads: CSAFPGQGKDTQYF. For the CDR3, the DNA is TGCAGTGCGTTCCCGGGACAGGGGAAAGATACGCAGTATTTT.

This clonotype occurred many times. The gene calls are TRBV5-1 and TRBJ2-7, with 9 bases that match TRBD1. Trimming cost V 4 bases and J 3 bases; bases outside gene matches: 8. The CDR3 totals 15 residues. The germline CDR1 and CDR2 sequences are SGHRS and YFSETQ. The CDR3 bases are TGCGCCAGCAGCGCGGGACAGGGCAGAATCTACGAGCAGTACTTC. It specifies CASSAGQGRIYEQYF.

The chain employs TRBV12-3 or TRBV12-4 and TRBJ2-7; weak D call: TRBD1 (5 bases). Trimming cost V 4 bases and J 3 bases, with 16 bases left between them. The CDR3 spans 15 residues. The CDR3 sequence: CASSSWTRELYEQYF. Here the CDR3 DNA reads TGTGCCAGCAGTTCTTGGACACGCGAGCTCTACGAGCAGTACTTC.

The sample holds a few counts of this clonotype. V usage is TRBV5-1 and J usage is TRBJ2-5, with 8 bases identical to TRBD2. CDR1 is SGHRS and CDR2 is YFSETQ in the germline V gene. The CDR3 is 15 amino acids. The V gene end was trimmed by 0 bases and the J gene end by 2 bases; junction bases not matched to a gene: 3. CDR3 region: CASSLEGLGQETQYF. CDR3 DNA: TGCGCCAGCAGCTTGGAGGGACTAGGGCAAGAGACCCAGTACTTC.

The CDR3: CASSLGRGGPFEQYF. The CDR3 DNA reads as TGTGCCAGCAGCCTCGGCAGGGGGGGGCCTTTCGAGCAGTACTTC. The gene calls are TRBV3-1 and TRBJ2-7; D is perhaps TRBD1 or TRBD2 (7 bases each). The germline V and J ends were trimmed by 4 bases and 6 bases, with 19 bases remaining between them. The CDR3 runs to 15 residues. CDR1 is LGHDT and CDR2 is YNNKEL in the germline V gene (reference sequence).

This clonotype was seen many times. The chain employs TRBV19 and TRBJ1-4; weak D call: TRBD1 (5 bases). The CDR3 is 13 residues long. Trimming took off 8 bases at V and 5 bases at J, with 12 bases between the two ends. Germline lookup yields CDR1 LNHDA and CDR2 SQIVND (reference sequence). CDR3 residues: CASAGRTNEKLFF. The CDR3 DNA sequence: TGTGCCAGTGCGGGGCGGACGAATGAAAAACTGTTTTTT.